One sample yielded the 10 T cell receptor beta chains listed below, sequenced in a study of tissue T cells after allogeneic stem cell transplantation. Assay: immunoSEQ multiplex PCR; the TCRdb copy retains only in-frame clones and omits some. The table records 6,400 or so clones, approximately 50% of them present only once. As for time point: mouse harvest day 7 after allogeneic transplant. Each mouse received 10^7 T-cell-depleted marrow cells plus 10^6 splenic CD5+ T cells by tail vein. Input material: gut tissue. The receptors shown here come from a female BALB/c mouse given C57BL/6 T cells with graft-versus-host disease after an allogeneic hematopoietic cell transplant.

Turning to this clone: The germline and genes are mouse ones. The CDR3 is CASSLEGTGAGNTLYF. CDR3 bases read: TGTGCCAGCAGCTTAGAGGGGACAGGGGCTGGAAATACGCTCTAT. The chain is built from TRBV3 and TRBJ1-3; TRBD1 matches 10 bases. The read falls 1 residue short of the CDR3 end, and the missing part is taken from the germline J gene. The CDR3 has 16 residues. The trim removed 1 base at V and 2 bases at J, leaving 2 bases unmatched. CDR1 is SNHLY and CDR2 is FYNGKV in the germline V gene (reference sequence).

To note about this clone: Mouse names are used for the genes. The read halts 1 residue ahead of the CDR3 end, with the missing end drawn from the germline J gene. V is TRBV1 and J is TRBJ2-7, with 8 bases identical to TRBD1. J gave up 7 bases and V 0 bases, and 2 bases lay outside the gene matches. This CDR3 comprises 13 residues. The germline gives CDR1 NSQYPW, CDR2 LRSPGD (reference sequence). CDR3 region: CTCSADHRGEQYF. The part of the CDR3 DNA that was read is TGCACCTGCAGTGCAGATCACAGGGGGGAACAGTAC.

This clone has just a few counts. The germline and genes are mouse ones. The read comes to an end 1 residue before the CDR3 does, leaving the germline J gene to fill in the end. The chain has TRBV26 and TRBJ2-7; D may be TRBD1 (6 bases). Germline CDR1 KGHPV, CDR2 FQNQEV (reference sequence). The CDR3 consists of 12 residues. V was shortened by 2 bases and J by 5 bases, with 7 bases between the two germline ends. The CDR3 bases that were read are TGTGCCAGCAGTCTGGAGGGGGATGAACAGTAC. Protein: CASSLEGDEQY. From start to end, the CDR3 is CASSLEGDEQYF.

About this clone: The gene symbols are mouse symbols. The CDR3 is cut off 1 residue early in the read; its end comes from the germline J gene. The V call is TRBV26, the J call TRBJ1-1, with TRBD1 matching over 7 bases. CDR1 is KGHPV and CDR2 is FQNQEV in the germline V gene (reference sequence). CDR3 length equals 12 residues. The ends lost 4 bases at V and 4 bases at J; junction bases unmatched: 0. The CDR3 is CASSRDSTEVFF. The DNA read from the CDR3 is TGTGCCAGCAGTCGGGACAGCACAGAAGTCTTC.

About this clone itself: Any gene name here is a mouse gene name. The read ends 1 residue before the CDR3 terminus; that terminus is restored from the germline J gene. The chain joins TRBV26 to TRBJ2-5; D not certain. There are 11 residues in the CDR3. Per germline, CDR1 KGHPV and CDR2 FQNQEV (reference sequence). Trimming pared 2 bases from V and 6 bases from J, leaving 3 bases between. The chain's CDR3 is CASSLGDTQYF. Incomplete CDR3 DNA: TGTGCCAGCAGTCTGGGGGACACCCAGTAC.

This clone was observed a few times. The germline and genes are mouse ones. The read gets to within 1 residue of the CDR3 end, and the germline J gene fills in the rest. The chain combines TRBV23 with TRBJ2-4; the DNA was not used to check the table's D call, TRBD1. The germline V gene has CDR1 KGHTA and CDR2 FQNQQP. CDR3 length: 14 residues. Incomplete CDR3 DNA: TGCTCCAGCAGTCAAAACAGGGTTCAAAACACCTTGTAC. This codes for CSSSQNRVQNTLY. The full CDR3 is CSSSQNRVQNTLYF.

On this clone: Gene names are the mouse ones. The CDR3 is cut off 1 residue early in the read; its end comes from the germline J gene. The chain couples TRBV13-1 to TRBJ2-3; D gene uncertain. The CDR3 totals 13 residues. Germline V CDR1 and CDR2: NSHNY, SYGAGN. The V and J ends lost 2 bases and 1 base respectively, with 5 bases between them. Here the CDR3 reads CASSDSGAETLYF. Partial CDR3 DNA: TGTGCCAGCAGTGACTCTGGTGCAGAAACGCTGTAT.

Of note for this clone: Each gene name is a mouse one. The read gets to within 1 residue of the CDR3 end, and the germline J gene fills in the rest. The V call is TRBV2, the J call TRBJ2-2; D is possibly TRBD1 or TRBD2 (5 bases each). The CDR3 totals 13 residues. V lost 1 base and J 6 bases, leaving 6 bases between the germline ends. In germline, CDR1 is LGHNA, CDR2 YSYQKL. The CDR3 spells CASSQGGSGQLYF. The sequenced part of the CDR3 DNA is TGTGCCAGCAGCCAAGGGGGGTCCGGGCAGCTCTAC.

On this clone itself: Gene names follow the mouse nomenclature. The read comes to an end 1 residue before the CDR3 does, leaving the germline J gene to fill in the end. The chain uses TRBV3 and TRBJ2-1, with D perhaps matching TRBD1 (6 bases). Germline V CDR1 and CDR2: SNHLY, FYNGKV (reference sequence). There are 14 residues in the CDR3. V was clipped by 3 bases and J by 3 bases, with 9 bases between them. The CDR3 protein is CASSFTGTYAEQFF. Partial CDR3 DNA: TGTGCCAGCAGCTTCACAGGGACCTATGCTGAGCAGTTC.

Concerning this clone itself: Gene names refer to mouse genes. Sequencing ends 1 residue short of the CDR3 end; the germline J gene provides the rest. This chain joins TRBV16 and TRBJ2-5, with D tentatively TRBD1 (6 bases). Germline loops: CDR1 SGHSA, CDR2 FRNQAP. This CDR3 is built from 15 residues. V shed 0 bases and J shed 2 bases, with 9 bases lying between them. CDR3 region: CASSLDPRGQDTQYF. The CDR3 bases that were read are TGTGCAAGCAGCTTAGATCCCAGGGGCCAAGACACCCAGTAC. The full variable domain, its missing parts supplied by reference TRBV16 and TRBJ2-5, is NAGVIQTPRHKVTGKGQEATLWCEPISGHSAVFWYRQTIVQGLEFLTYFRNQAPIDDSGMPKERFSAQMPNQSHSTLKIQSTQPQDSAVYLCASSLDPRGQDTQYFGPGTRLLVL.